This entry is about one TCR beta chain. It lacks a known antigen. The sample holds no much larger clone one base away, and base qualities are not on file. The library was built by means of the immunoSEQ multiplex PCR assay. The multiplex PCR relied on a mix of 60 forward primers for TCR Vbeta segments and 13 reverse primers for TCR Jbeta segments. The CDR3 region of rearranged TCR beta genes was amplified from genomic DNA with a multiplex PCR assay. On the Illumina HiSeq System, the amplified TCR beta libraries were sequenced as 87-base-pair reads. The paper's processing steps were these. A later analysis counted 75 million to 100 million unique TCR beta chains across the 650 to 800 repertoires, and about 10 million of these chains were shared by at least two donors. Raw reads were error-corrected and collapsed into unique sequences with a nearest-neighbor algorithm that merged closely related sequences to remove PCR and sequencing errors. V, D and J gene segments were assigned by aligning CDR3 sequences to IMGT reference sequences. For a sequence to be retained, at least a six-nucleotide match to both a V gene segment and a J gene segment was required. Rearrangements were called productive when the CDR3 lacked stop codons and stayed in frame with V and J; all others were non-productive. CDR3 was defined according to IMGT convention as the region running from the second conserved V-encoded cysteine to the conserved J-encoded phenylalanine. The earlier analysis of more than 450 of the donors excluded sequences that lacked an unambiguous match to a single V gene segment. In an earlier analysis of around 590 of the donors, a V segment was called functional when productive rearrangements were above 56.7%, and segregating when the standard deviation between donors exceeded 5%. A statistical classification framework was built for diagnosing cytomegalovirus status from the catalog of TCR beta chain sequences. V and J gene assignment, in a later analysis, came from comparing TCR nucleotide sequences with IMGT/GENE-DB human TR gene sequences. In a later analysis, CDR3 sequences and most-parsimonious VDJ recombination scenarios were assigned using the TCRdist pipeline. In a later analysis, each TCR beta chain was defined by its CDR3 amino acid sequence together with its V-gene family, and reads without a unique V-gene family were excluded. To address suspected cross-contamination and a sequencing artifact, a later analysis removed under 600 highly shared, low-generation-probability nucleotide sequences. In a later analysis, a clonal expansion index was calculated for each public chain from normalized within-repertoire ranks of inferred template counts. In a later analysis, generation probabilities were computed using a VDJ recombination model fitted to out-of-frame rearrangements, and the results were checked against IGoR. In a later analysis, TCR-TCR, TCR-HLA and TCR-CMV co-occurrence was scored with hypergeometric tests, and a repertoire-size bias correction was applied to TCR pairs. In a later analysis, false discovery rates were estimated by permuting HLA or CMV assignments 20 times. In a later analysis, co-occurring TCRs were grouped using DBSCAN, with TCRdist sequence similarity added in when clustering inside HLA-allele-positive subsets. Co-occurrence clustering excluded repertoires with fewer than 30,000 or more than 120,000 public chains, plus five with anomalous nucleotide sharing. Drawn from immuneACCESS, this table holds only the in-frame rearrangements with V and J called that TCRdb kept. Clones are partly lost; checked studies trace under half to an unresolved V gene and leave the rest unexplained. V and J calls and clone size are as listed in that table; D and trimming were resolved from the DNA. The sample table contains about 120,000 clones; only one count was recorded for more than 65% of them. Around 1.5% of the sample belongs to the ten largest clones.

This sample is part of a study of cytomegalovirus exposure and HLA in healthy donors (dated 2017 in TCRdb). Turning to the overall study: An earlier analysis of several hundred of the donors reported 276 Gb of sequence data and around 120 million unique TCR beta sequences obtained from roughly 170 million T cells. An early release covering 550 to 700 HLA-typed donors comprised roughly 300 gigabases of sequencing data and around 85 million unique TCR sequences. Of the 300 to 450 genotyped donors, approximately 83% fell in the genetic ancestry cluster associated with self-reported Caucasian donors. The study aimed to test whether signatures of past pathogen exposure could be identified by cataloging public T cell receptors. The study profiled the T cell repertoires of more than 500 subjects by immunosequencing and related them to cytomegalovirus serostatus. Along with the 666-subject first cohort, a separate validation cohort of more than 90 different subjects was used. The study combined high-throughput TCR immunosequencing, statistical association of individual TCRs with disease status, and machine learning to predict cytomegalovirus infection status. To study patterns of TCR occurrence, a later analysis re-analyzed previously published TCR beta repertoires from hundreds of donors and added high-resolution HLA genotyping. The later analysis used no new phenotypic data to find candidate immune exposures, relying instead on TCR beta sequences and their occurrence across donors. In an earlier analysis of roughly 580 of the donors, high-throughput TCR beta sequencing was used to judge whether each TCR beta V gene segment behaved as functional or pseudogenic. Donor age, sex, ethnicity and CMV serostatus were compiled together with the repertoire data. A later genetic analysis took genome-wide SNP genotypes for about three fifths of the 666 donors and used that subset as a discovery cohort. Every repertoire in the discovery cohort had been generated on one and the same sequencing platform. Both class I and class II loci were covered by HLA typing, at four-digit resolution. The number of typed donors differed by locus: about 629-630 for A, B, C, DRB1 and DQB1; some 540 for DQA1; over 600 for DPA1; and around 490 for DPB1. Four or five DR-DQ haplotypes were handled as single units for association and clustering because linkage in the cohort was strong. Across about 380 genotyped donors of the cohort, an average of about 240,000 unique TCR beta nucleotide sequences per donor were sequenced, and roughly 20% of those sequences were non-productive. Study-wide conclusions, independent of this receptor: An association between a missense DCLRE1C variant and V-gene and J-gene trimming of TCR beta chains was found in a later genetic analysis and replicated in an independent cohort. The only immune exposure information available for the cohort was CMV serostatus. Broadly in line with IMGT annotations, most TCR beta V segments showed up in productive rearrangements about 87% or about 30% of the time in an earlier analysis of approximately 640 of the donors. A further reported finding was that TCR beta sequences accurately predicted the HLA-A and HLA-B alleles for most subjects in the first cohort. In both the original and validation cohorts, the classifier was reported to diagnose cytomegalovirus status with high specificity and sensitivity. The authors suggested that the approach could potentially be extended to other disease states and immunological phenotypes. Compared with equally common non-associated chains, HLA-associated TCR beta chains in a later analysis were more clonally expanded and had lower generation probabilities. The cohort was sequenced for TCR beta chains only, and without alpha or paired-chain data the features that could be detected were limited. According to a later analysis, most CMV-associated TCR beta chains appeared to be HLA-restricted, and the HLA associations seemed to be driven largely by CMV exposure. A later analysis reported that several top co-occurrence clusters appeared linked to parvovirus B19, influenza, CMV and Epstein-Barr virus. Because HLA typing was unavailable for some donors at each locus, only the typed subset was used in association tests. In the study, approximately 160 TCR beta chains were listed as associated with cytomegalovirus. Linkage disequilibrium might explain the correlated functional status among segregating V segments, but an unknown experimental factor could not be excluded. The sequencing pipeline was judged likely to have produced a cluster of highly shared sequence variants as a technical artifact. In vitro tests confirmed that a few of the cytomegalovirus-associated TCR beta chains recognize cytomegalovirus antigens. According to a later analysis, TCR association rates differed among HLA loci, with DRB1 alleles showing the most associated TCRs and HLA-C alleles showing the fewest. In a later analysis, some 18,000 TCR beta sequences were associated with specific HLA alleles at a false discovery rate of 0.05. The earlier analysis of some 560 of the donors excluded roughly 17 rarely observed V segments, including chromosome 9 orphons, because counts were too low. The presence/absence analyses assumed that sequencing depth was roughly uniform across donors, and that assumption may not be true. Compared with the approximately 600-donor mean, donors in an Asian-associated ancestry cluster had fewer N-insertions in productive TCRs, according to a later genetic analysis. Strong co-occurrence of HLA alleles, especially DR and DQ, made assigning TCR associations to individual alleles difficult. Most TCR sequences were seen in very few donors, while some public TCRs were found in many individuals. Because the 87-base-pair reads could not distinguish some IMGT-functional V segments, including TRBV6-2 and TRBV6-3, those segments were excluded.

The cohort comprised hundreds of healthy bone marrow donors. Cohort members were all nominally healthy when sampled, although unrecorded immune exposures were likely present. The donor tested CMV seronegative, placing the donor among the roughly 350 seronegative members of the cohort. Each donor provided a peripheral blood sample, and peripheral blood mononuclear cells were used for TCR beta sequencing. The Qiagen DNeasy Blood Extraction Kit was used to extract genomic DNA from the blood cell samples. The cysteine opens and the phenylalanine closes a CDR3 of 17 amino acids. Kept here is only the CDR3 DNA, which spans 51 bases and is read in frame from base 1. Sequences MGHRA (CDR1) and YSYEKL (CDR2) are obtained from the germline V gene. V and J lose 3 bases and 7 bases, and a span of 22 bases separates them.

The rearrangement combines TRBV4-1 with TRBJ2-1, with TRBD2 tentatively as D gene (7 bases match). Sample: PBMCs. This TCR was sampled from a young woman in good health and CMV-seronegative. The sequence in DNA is TGCGCCAGCAGCCACCCCTGGGGGGCGGGAGCTGAAAATGAGCAGTTCTTC. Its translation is CASSHPWGAGAENEQFF.